This T cell receptor (beta chain) was found in a study of blood T cell repertoires in COVID-19. On the study more broadly: Nucleic acid was either cDNA or gDNA, and it came from T cells, B-cell-depleted T cells, or PBMCs.

This CDR3 region has 13 residues. The ends lost 2 bases at V and 2 bases at J; junction bases unmatched: 0. Germline assignment: CDR1 SGDLS and CDR2 YYNGEE. Comments on this clone: Distinct nucleotide sequences in the sample also encode this CDR3.

Here immunoSEQ multiplex PCR was the method, and the copy in TCRdb shows in-frame clones only, minus some. The table has approximately 240,000 clones, just under 85% seen once. The sequenced sample consisted of PBMCs or T cells enriched from blood (not recorded which). The sequence came from a woman between 40 and 55 years old with acute COVID-19. This rearrangement joins TRBV9 to TRBJ2-5; TRBD1 matches at 7 bases. As DNA, the CDR3 is TGTGCCAGCAGCGTCAGGGGGCAAGAGACCCAGTACTTC. This sequence encodes CASSVRGQETQYF. Drawing the rest from reference TRBV9 and TRBJ2-5, the complete variable domain is DSGVTQTPKHLITATGQRVTLRCSPRSGDLSVYWYQQSLDQGLQFLIQYYNGEERAKGNILERFSAQQFPDLHSELNLSSLELGDSALYFCASSVRGQETQYFGPGTRLLVL.